This T cell receptor beta chain was sequenced for a study of CD8+ T cells in alopecia areata. About the study: Among treated patients, oral tofacitinib was administered at 5 to 10 mg twice daily. Using the percentage of affected scalp area, treated patients' severity was scored.

Study observations and caveats: Persistence of many expanded lesional clones was seen in scalp and blood during tofacitinib. TCR sharing across patients was less clear than in mice, possibly HLA-related.

Sequencing relied on a cDNA template that was reverse transcribed from extracted RNA. Only in-frame clones appear in the TCRdb table, and some are missing; sequencing was by immunoSEQ multiplex PCR. This sample yields about 190,000 clones, of which under 70% are seen a single time; roughly 4.2% belongs to the top ten. As regards this clone: Antigen specificity is unknown.

Trimming removed 4 bases from V and 4 bases from J, with 13 bases in between. The CDR3 extends over 14 amino acids. From germline, CDR1 is MNHEY and CDR2 SMNVEV (reference sequence). The treatment: oral pan-JAK inhibitor, 5-10 mg twice daily. V gene TRBV27 combines with J gene TRBJ1-1, with D hard to call. The sequences come from CD4+ T cells sorted from blood, collected at week 4, from a patient treated with tofacitinib. This receptor was taken from a human donor with alopecia areata. This CDR3 reads CASSYSPDGTEAFF. The CDR3 DNA reads as TGTGCCAGCAGTTACTCGCCGGACGGCACTGAAGCTTTCTTT.